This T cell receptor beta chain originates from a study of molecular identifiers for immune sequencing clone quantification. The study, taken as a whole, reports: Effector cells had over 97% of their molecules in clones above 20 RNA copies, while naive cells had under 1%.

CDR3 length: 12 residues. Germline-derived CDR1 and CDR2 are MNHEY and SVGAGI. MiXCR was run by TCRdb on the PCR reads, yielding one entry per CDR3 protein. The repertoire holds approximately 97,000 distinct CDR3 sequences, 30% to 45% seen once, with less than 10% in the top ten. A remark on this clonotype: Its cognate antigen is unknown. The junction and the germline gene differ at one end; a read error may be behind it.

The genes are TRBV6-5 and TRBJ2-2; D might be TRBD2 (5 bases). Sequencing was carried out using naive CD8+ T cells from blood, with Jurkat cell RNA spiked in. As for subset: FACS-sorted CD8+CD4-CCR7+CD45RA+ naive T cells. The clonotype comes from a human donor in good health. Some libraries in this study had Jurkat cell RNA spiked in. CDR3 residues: CASGMESGELSF. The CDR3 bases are TGTGCCAGCGGCATGGAGTCCGGGGAGCTGTCTTTT.